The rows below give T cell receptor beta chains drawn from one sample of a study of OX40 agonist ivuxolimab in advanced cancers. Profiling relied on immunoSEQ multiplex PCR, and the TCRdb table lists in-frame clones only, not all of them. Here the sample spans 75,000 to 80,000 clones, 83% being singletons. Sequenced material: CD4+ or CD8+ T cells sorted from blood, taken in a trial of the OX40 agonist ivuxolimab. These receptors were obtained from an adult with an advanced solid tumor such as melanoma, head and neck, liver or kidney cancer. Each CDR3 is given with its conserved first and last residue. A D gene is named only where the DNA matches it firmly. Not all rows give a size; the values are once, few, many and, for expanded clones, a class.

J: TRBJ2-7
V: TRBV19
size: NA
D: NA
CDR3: CASSPDAGPREQYF
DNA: TGTGCCAGTAGTCCCGATGCAGGCCCTCGGGAGCAGTACTTC

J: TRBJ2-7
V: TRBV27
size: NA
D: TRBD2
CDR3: CASRLAGGTYEQYF
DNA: TGTGCCAGCAGACTAGCGGGAGGAACCTACGAGCAGTACTTC

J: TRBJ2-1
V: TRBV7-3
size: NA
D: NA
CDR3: CASSPQGRTYNEQFF
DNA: TGTGCCAGCAGCCCTCAGGGGCGTACCTACAATGAGCAGTTCTTC

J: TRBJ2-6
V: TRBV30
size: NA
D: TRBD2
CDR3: CAWRGMGRGTGANVLTF
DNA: TGTGCCTGGAGGGGGATGGGGCGGGGGACTGGGGCCAACGTCCTGACTTTC

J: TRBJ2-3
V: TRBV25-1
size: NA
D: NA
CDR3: CASSGSLSTDTQYF
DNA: TGTGCCAGCAGCGGGTCCCTTAGCACAGATACGCAGTATTTT

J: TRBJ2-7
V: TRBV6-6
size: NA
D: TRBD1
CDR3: CASSRAQGNPYF
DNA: TGTGCCAGCAGCCGAGCACAGGGGAACCCGTACTTC

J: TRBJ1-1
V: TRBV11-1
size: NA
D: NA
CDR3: CASSPPSRGNTEAFF
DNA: TGTGCCAGCAGCCCCCCAAGCCGTGGGAACACTGAAGCTTTCTTT

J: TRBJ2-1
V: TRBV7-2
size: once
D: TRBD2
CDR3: CASSLGLAGAEQFF
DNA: TGTGCCAGCAGCCTCGGACTAGCGGGAGCTGAGCAGTTCTTC

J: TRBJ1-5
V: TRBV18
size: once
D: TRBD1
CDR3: CASSSTGGAGNQPQHF
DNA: TGTGCCAGCTCATCAACAGGGGGCGCGGGCAATCAGCCCCAGCATTTT

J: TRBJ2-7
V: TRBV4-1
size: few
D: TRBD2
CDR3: CASSPGLAGGYEQYF
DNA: TGCGCCAGCAGCCCGGGACTAGCGGGAGGATACGAGCAGTACTTC

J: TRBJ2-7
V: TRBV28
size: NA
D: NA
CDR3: CASNHNSFISYEQYF
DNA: TGTGCCAGCAATCACAACAGCTTTATCTCCTACGAGCAGTACTTC

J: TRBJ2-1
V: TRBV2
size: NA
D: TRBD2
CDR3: CASSERYGAAGGRHNEQFF
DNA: TGTGCCAGCAGTGAACGGTATGGGGCTGCGGGAGGACGGCACAATGAGCAGTTCTTC

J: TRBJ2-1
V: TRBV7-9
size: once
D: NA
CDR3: CASTSPGSHNEQFF
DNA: TGTGCCAGTACTTCCCCGGGGTCCCACAATGAGCAGTTCTTC

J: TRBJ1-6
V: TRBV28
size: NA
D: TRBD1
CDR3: CASSLSSLGDRNSPLHF
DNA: TGTGCCAGCAGTTTATCTTCTCTTGGGGACAGAAATTCACCCCTCCACTTT

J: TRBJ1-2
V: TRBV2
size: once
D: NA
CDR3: CASSEALGPLGYTF
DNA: TGTGCCAGCAGTGAAGCCCTTGGCCCTTTGGGCTACACCTTC

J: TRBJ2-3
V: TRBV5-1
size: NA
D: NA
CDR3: CASSLSADTQYF
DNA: TGCGCCAGCAGCTTGTCAGCAGATACGCAGTATTTT

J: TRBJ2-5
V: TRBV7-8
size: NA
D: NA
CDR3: CASFSPTGHQETQYF
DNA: TGTGCCAGTTTTTCCCCGACAGGACACCAAGAGACCCAGTACTTC

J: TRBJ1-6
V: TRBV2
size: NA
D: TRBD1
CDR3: CAGQGWSDSPLHF
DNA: TGTGCCGGACAGGGGTGGTCAGATTCACCCCTCCACTTT

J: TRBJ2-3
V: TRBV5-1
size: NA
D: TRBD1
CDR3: CASSLAQGATDTQYF
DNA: TGCGCCAGCAGCTTGGCCCAGGGGGCAACAGATACGCAGTATTTT

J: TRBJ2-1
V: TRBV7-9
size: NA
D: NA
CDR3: CASSFGNEQFF
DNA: TGTGCCAGCAGCTTTGGCAATGAGCAGTTCTTC

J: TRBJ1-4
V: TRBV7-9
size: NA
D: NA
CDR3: CASSPKNTNEKLFF
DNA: TGTGCCAGCAGCCCCAAGAACACTAATGAAAAACTGTTTTTT

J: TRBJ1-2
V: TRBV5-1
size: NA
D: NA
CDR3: CASSLAMEYGYTF
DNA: TGCGCCAGCAGCTTGGCCATGGAGTATGGCTACACCTTC

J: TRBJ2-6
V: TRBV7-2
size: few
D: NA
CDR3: CASSLNSGSFSGANVLTF
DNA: TGTGCCAGCAGCTTAAATTCGGGCAGCTTCTCTGGGGCCAACGTCCTGACTTTC

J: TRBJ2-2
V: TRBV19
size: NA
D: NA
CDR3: CASKVITLRDTGELFF
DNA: TGTGCCAGTAAGGTCATTACTCTCAGGGACACCGGGGAGCTGTTTTTT

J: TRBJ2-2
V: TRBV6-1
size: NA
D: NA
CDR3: CASSHWNTGELFF
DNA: TGTGCCAGCAGTCACTGGAACACCGGGGAGCTGTTTTTT

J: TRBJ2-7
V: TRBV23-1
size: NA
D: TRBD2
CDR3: CASSLASGRYSSYEQYF
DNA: TGCGCCAGCAGTCTGGCTAGCGGGAGGTATAGCTCCTACGAGCAGTACTTC

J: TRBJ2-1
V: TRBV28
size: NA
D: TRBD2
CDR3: CASSLAGTSYNEQFF
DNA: TGTGCCAGCAGTCTAGCGGGGACCTCCTACAATGAGCAGTTCTTC

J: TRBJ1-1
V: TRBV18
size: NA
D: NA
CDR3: CASSLRDLNTEAFF
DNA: TGTGCCAGCTCACTTCGGGATTTGAACACTGAAGCTTTCTTT

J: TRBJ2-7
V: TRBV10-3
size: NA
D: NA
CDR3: CAISDAVTPYEQYF
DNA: TGTGCCATCAGTGACGCGGTCACTCCCTACGAGCAGTACTTC

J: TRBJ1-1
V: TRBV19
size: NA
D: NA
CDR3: CASNFQNMNTEAFF
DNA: TGTGCCAGTAACTTTCAGAACATGAACACTGAAGCTTTCTTT

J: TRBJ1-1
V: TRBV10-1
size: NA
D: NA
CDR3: CASSESASTEAFF
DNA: TGCGCCAGCAGTGAGTCGGCCAGCACTGAAGCTTTCTTT

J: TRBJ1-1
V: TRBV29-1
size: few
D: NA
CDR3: CSASEPSTEAFF
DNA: TGCAGCGCCTCCGAGCCCTCCACTGAAGCTTTCTTT

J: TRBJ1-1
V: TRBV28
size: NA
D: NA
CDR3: CASSFSVGAFF
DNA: TGTGCCAGCAGTTTCTCCGTTGGAGCTTTCTTT